These T cell receptor beta chains were read from a single sample in a study of identical twins. MiXCR, applied by TCRdb to the 5' RACE reads, yields one record per CDR3 protein. The sample has about 500,000 distinct CDR3 sequences; approximately 15% are singletons. These data also featured in a second study, about yellow fever vaccine responses in identical twins.

The specimen sequenced was CD4+ T cells sorted from blood. Receptor source: a woman younger than 30 in good health. Each CDR3 is given with its conserved first and last residue. A D gene is named only where the DNA matches it firmly. Rows may omit the clone size; those that give it use once, few, many or a size class.

V	size	D	J	CDR3	DNA
TRBV2	-	-	TRBJ2-6	CASSVGRKYSGANVLTF	TGTGCCAGCAGTGTGGGCAGAAAGTACTCTGGGGCCAACGTCCTGACTTTC
TRBV20-1	few	-	TRBJ2-5	CSATTPVGLSGWF	TGCAGTGCCACCACCCCGGTTGGGCTATCGGGTTGGTTC
TRBV18	many	TRBD1	TRBJ2-7	CASSPSGTGGEQYF	TGTGCCAGCTCACCGTCTGGGACAGGGGGCGAACAGTACTTC
TRBV6-1	few	-	TRBJ2-7	CASSESTRDASSYEQYF	TGTGCCAGCAGTGAAAGTACTCGGGACGCGAGCTCCTACGAGCAGTACTTC
TRBV21-1	once	-	TRBJ1-1	CASSRQGVAFF	TGTGCCAGCAGCAGACAGGGGGTGGCTTTCTTT
TRBV27	-	-	TRBJ2-2	CASSPLGAMNTGELFF	TGTGCCAGCAGTCCCCTAGGAGCCATGAACACCGGGGAGCTGTTTTTT
TRBV2	few	-	TRBJ2-3	CAGRGGTDTQYF	TGTGCCGGCAGGGGTGGGACAGATACGCAGTATTTT
TRBV6-1	-	-	TRBJ2-3	CAASGTSSTDTQYF	TGTGCCGCCTCGGGAACTTCTAGCACAGATACGCAGTATTTT
TRBV9	-	-	TRBJ1-1	CASSVAPAGTNTEAFF	TGTGCCAGCAGCGTAGCTCCGGCGGGTACGAACACTGAAGCTTTCTTT
TRBV3-1	many	-	TRBJ2-7	CASSTRDGSYEQYF	TGTGCCAGCAGCACCCGGGACGGTTCCTACGAGCAGTACTTC
TRBV7-2	-	-	TRBJ2-7	CASSLGGYSEQYF	TGTGCCAGCAGCTTAGGGGGCTACTCCGAGCAGTACTTC
TRBV5-1	-	-	TRBJ2-7	CASSYRGPKYEQYF	TGCGCCAGCAGCTATCGCGGGCCCAAGTACGAGCAGTACTTC
TRBV10-3	few	TRBD1	TRBJ2-7	CAISESGTGTYEQYF	TGTGCCATCAGTGAGTCGGGGACAGGGACCTACGAGCAGTACTTC
TRBV29-1	many	TRBD1	TRBJ2-1	CSAGTGKQFF	TGCAGCGCAGGGACAGGAAAGCAGTTCTTC
TRBV18	-	-	TRBJ2-4	CASSSLGQEGIF	TGTGCCAGCTCATCCTTAGGACAGGAGGGGATTTTC
TRBV28	few	-	TRBJ2-5	CASRRLPAVGEETQYF	TGTGCCAGCAGGAGACTCCCGGCAGTGGGGGAAGAGACCCAGTACTTC
TRBV7-2	-	TRBD2	TRBJ2-7	CASSPGGGGYEQYF	TGTGCCAGCAGCCCTGGGGGGGGAGGTTACGAGCAGTACTTC
TRBV4-3	-	-	TRBJ2-7	CASSQVLGRDYEQYF	TGCGCCAGCAGCCAAGTCTTGGGCAGGGACTACGAGCAGTACTTC
TRBV7-9	-	TRBD1	TRBJ2-7	CASSRPGTGIQYF	TGTGCCAGCAGCCGTCCCGGGACAGGGATACAGTACTTC
TRBV6-2/TRBV6-3	many	TRBD2	TRBJ2-1	CASSLGLAGAGEQFF	TGTGCCAGCAGTTTGGGACTAGCGGGAGCAGGTGAGCAGTTCTTC
TRBV4-2	-	-	TRBJ2-7	CASSQEWGDRAYEQYF	TGTGCCAGCAGCCAAGAGTGGGGGGACAGAGCCTACGAGCAGTACTTC
TRBV2	-	-	TRBJ1-6	CASSDRGGINSPLHF	TGTGCCAGCAGTGATAGGGGTGGCATAAATTCACCCCTCCACTTT
TRBV24-1	-	-	TRBJ2-1	CATTLRDLSSCNEQFF	TGTGCCACCACCCTAAGGGATTTGAGCTCCTGCAATGAGCAGTTCTTC
TRBV4-3	-	-	TRBJ2-7	CASSPTLLTYEQYF	TGCGCCAGCAGCCCTACTCTCTTGACCTACGAGCAGTACTTC
TRBV28	many	-	TRBJ2-4	CASSLSDGAKNIQYF	TGTGCCAGCAGTTTAAGCGATGGGGCCAAAAACATTCAGTACTTC
TRBV27	-	-	TRBJ2-3	CVSTSGYTDTQYF	TGTGTCAGCACCAGCGGATACACAGATACGCAGTATTTT
TRBV3-1	-	TRBD1	TRBJ2-2	CASSQRQGQGTGELFF	TGTGCCAGCAGCCAGCGACAGGGGCAGGGCACCGGGGAGCTGTTTTTT
TRBV7-6	many	-	TRBJ1-5	CASSSGGNQPQHF	TGTGCCAGCAGCTCCGGAGGCAATCAGCCCCAGCATTTT
TRBV5-1	-	-	TRBJ2-5	CASSPGRGRGETQYF	TGCGCCAGCAGCCCTGGGCGGGGCAGGGGAGAGACCCAGTACTTC
TRBV20-1	few	TRBD1	TRBJ2-5	CSARTGGRKTQYF	TGCAGTGCGAGGACAGGGGGTAGGAAGACCCAGTACTTC
TRBV7-2	few	TRBD2	TRBJ2-3	CASSRPAGVTDTQYF	TGTGCCAGCAGCCGCCCAGCGGGGGTCACAGATACGCAGTATTTT
TRBV10-3	few	-	TRBJ2-7	CAISENLGEQYF	TGTGCCATCAGTGAAAACCTGGGGGAGCAGTACTTC
TRBV7-9	few	-	TRBJ2-4	CASSHRLSEAKNIQYF	TGTGCCAGCAGCCATAGACTCAGCGAGGCCAAAAACATTCAGTACTTC
TRBV29-1	-	TRBD2	TRBJ2-2	CSVGLAGLYGGLFF	TGCAGCGTGGGACTAGCGGGACTCTACGGGGGGCTGTTTTTT
TRBV20-1	few	TRBD2	TRBJ2-7	CSALSGGRSYEQYF	TGCAGTGCCCTTAGCGGGGGCCGCTCCTACGAGCAGTACTTC
TRBV20-1	-	TRBD2	TRBJ2-3	CSASRLAGSTDTQYF	TGCAGTGCTAGCCGACTAGCGGGTAGCACAGATACGCAGTATTTT
TRBV7-9	few	TRBD1	TRBJ2-3	CASSLGTPTGGTDTQYF	TGTGCCAGCAGCTTAGGTACTCCCACAGGGGGCACAGATACGCAGTATTTT
TRBV12-3/TRBV12-4	-	TRBD1	TRBJ2-5	CASSSPGQGRETQYF	TGTGCCAGCAGTTCTCCGGGACAGGGGAGGGAGACCCAGTACTTC
TRBV5-1	many	-	TRBJ2-2	CASSRTSTNTGELFF	TGCGCCAGCAGCCGTACTAGCACGAACACCGGGGAGCTGTTTTTT
TRBV5-1	many	-	TRBJ1-3	CASSLGERGYTIYF	TGCGCCAGCAGCTTGGGCGAAAGGGGGTACACCATATATTTT
TRBV3-1	-	-	TRBJ2-2	CASSQGGRQGGNAGELFF	TGTGCCAGCAGCCAAGGGGGTCGGCAGGGGGGGAACGCCGGGGAGCTGTTTTTT
TRBV29-1	-	-	TRBJ2-5	CSVLQGLETQYF	TGCAGCGTCTTACAGGGATTAGAGACCCAGTACTTC
TRBV4-2	-	-	TRBJ1-5	CASSQDPGRPQHF	TGTGCCAGCAGCCAAGATCCCGGGCGGCCCCAGCATTTT
TRBV30	-	-	TRBJ2-7	CAWSPDSYEQYF	TGTGCCTGGAGTCCGGACAGCTACGAGCAGTACTTC
TRBV6-2/TRBV6-3	-	TRBD2	TRBJ2-7	CASQSAGGLYEQYF	TGTGCCAGCCAGTCGGCGGGAGGATTATACGAGCAGTACTTC